This TCR beta chain came from a study of blood T cell repertoires in COVID-19. About the study: Sample material is recorded as cDNA or gDNA derived from T cells, B-cell-depleted T cells, or PBMCs.

Germline lookup yields CDR1 SGHVS and CDR2 FNYEAQ. The ends lost 5 bases at V and 0 bases at J; junction bases unmatched: 6. This CDR3 has 18 residues. Some clones are missing from TCRdb's copy, which holds only in-frame ones; the method was immunoSEQ multiplex PCR. The sample has 70,000 to 95,000 clones, more than 70% seen once. The chain has TRBV7-6 and TRBJ2-3; 15 positions agree with TRBD2. Sequencing was performed on peripheral blood. The source of this sequence is a man between 50 and 59 years old with COVID-19, enrolled during active disease. The DNA of the CDR3 is TGTGCCAGCAGCGCCGGGACTAGCGGGGGGATAAGCACAGATACGCAGTATTTT. Translating it yields CASSAGTSGGISTDTQYF. Using reference TRBV7-6 and TRBJ2-3 for the parts outside the CDR3, the full variable domain is GAGVSQSPRYKVTKRGQDVALRCDPISGHVSLYWYRQALGQGPEFLTYFNYEAQQDKSGLPNDRFSAERPEGSISTLTIQRTEQRDSAMYRCASSAGTSGGISTDTQYFGPGTRLTVL.